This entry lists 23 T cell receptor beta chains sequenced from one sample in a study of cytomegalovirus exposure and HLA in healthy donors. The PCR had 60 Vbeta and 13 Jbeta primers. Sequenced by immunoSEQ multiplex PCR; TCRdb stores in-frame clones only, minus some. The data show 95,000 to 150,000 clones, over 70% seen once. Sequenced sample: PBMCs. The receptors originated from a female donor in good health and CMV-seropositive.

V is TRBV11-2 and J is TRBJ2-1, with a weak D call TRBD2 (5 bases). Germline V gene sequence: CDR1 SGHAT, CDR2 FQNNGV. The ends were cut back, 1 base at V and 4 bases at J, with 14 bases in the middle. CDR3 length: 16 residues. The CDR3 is CASSLVLVAGYNEQFF. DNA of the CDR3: TGTGCCAGCAGCTTAGTCCTGGTTGCGGGTTACAATGAGCAGTTCTTC.

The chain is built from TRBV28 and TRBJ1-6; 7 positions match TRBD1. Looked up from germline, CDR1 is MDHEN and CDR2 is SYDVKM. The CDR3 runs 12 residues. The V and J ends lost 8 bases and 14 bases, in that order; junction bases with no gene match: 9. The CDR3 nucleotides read TGTGCCAGCGATAAGACAGGGCTCACCCTCCACTTT. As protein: CASDKTGLTLHF.

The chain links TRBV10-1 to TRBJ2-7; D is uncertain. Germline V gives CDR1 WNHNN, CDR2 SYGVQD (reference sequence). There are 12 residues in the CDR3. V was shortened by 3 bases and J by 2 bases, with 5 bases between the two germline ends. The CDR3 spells CASSDEAYEQYF. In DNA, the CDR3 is TGCGCCAGCAGTGATGAGGCCTACGAGCAGTACTTC.

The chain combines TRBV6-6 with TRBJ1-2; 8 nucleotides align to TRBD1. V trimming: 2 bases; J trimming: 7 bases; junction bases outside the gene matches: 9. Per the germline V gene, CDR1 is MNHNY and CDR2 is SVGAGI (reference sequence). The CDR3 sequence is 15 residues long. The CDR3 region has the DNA TGTGCCAGCAGTTACACCATTACAGGGGGGATTGGCTACACCTTC. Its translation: CASSYTITGGIGYTF.

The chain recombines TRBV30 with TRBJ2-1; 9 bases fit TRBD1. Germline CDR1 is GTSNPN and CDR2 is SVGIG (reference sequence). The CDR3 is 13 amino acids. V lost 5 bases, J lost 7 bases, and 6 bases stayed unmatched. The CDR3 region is CAWSGQGRNEQFF. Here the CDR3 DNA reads TGTGCCTGGTCGGGACAGGGCCGGAATGAGCAGTTCTTC.

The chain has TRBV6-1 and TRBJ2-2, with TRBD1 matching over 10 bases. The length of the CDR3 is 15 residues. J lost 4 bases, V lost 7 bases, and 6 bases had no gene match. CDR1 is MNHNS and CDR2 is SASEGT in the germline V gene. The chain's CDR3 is CASKRDRGATGELFF. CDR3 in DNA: TGTGCCAGCAAAAGGGACAGGGGCGCCACCGGGGAGCTGTTTTTT.

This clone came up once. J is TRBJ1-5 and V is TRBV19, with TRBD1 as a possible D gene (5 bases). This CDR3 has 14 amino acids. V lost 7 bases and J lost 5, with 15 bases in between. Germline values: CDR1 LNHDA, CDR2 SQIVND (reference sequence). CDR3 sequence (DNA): TGTGCCAGTAACGAGCTAGGGGTCTATCAGCCCCAGCATTTT. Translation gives CASNELGVYQPQHF.

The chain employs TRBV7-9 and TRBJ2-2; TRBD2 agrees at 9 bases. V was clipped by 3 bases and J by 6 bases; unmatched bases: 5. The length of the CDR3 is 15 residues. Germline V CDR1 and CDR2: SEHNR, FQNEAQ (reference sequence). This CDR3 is CASSLRGGVPGELFF. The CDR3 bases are TGTGCCAGCAGCTTGCGGGGGGGCGTCCCCGGGGAGCTGTTTTTT.

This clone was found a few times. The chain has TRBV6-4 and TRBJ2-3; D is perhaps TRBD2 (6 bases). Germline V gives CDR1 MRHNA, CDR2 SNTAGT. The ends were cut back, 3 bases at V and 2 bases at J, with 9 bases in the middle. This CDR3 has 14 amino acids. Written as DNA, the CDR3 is TGTGCCAGCAGTGAGGGGGGAGACACAGATACGCAGTATTTT. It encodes CASSEGGDTDTQYF.

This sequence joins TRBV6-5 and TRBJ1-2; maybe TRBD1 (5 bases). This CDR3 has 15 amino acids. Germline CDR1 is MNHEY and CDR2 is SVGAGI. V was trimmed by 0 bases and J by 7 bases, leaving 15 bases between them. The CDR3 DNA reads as TGTGCCAGCAGTTACTCCTTAGGGGAAACGGCTGGCTACACCTTC. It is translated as CASSYSLGETAGYTF.

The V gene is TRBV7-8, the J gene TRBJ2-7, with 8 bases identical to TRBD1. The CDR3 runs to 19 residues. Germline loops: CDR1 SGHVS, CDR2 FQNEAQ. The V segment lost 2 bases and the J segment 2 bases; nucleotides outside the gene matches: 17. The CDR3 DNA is TGTGCCAGCAGCTTACGGGCCCTACGGTACCGGGACAGGACCTACGAGCAGTACTTC. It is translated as CASSLRALRYRDRTYEQYF.

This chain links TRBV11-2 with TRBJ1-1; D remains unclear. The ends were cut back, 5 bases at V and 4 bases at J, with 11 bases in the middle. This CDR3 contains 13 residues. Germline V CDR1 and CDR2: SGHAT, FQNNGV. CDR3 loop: CASSPTTGTEAFF. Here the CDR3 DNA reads TGTGCCAGCAGCCCTACGACGGGCACTGAAGCTTTCTTT.

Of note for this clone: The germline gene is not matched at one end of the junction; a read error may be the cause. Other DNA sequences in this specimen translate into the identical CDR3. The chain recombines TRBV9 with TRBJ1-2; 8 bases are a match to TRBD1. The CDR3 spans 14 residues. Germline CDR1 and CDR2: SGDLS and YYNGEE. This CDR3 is CASSVGQGSYGYTF. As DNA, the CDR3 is TGTGCCAGCAGCGTCGGACAGGGTTCCTATGGATACACCTTC.

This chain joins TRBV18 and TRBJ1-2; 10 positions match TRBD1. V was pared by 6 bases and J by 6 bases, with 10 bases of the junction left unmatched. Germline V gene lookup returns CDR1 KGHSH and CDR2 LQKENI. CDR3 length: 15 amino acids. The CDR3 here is CASSPRTGGEDGYTF. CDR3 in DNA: TGTGCCAGCTCCCCCCGGACAGGGGGTGAAGATGGCTACACCTTC.

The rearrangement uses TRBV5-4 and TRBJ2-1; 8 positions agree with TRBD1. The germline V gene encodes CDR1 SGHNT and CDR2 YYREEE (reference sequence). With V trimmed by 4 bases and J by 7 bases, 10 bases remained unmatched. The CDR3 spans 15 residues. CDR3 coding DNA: TGTGCCAGCAGCCCAACCGACAGGGGCGAGAATGAGCAGTTCTTC. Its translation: CASSPTDRGENEQFF.

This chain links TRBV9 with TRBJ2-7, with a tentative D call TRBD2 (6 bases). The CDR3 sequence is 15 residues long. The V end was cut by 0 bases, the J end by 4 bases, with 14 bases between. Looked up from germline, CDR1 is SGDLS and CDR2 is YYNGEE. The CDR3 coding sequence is TGTGCCAGCAGCGTAGAACCACTAGCAGGGTACGAGCAGTACTTC. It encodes CASSVEPLAGYEQYF. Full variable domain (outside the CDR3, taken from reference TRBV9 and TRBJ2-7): DSGVTQTPKHLITATGQRVTLRCSPRSGDLSVYWYQQSLDQGLQFLIQYYNGEERAKGNILERFSAQQFPDLHSELNLSSLELGDSALYFCASSVEPLAGYEQYFGPGTRLTVT.

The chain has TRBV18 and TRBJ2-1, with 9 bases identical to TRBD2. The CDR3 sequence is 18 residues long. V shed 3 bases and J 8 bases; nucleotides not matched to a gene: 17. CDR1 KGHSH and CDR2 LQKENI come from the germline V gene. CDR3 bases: TGTGCCAGCTCACCGGCCGGGACTAGCTCAGGGGCTAGGGATGAGCAGTTCTTC. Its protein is CASSPAGTSSGARDEQFF. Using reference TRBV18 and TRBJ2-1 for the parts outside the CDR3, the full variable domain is NAGVMQNPRHLVRRRGQEARLRCSPMKGHSHVYWYRQLPEEGLKFMVYLQKENIIDESGMPKERFSAEFPKEGPSILRIQQVVRGDSAAYFCASSPAGTSSGARDEQFFGPGTRLTVL.

CDR3 amino acids: CASSSRTGSYEQYF. CDR3 DNA sequence: TGTGCCAGCAGCTCGAGGACAGGATCCTACGAGCAGTACTTC. This chain connects TRBV7-8 to TRBJ2-7; TRBD1 matches 7 bases. The CDR3 consists of 14 residues. The V gene end was trimmed by 4 bases and the J gene end by 1 base; junction bases not matched to a gene: 4. Germline CDR1 reads SGHVS; CDR2 reads FQNEAQ.

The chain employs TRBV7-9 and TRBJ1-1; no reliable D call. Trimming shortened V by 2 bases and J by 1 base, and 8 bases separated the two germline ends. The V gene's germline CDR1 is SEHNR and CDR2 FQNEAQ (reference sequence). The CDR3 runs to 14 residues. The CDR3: CASSLPVQNTEAFF. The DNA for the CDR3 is TGTGCCAGCAGCTTACCAGTTCAGAACACTGAAGCTTTCTTT.

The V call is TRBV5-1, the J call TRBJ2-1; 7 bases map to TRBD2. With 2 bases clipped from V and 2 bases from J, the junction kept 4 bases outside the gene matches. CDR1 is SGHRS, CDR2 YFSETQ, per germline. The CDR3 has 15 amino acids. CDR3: CASSLQREPYNEQFF. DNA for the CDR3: TGCGCCAGCAGCTTACAGCGGGAACCCTACAATGAGCAGTTCTTC.

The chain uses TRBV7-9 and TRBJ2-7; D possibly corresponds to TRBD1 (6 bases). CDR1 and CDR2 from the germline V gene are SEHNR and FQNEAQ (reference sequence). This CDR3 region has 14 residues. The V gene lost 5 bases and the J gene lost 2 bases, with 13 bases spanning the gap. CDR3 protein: CASSPRDKTYEQYF. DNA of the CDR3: TGTGCCAGCAGCCCCCGGGACAAAACCTACGAGCAGTACTTC.

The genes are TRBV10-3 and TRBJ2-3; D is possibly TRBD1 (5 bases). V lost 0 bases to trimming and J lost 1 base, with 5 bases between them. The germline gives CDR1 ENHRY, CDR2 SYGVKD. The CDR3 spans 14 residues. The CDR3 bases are TGTGCCATCAGTGAGTCGACAGGCACAGATACGCAGTATTTT. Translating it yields CAISESTGTDTQYF.

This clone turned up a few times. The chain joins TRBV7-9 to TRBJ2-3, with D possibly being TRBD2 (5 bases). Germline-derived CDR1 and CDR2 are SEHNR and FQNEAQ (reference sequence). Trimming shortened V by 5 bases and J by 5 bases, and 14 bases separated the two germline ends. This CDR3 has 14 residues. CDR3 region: CASSQERNLDTQYF. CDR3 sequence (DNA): TGTGCCAGCAGCCAAGAGCGGAATCTAGATACGCAGTATTTT.